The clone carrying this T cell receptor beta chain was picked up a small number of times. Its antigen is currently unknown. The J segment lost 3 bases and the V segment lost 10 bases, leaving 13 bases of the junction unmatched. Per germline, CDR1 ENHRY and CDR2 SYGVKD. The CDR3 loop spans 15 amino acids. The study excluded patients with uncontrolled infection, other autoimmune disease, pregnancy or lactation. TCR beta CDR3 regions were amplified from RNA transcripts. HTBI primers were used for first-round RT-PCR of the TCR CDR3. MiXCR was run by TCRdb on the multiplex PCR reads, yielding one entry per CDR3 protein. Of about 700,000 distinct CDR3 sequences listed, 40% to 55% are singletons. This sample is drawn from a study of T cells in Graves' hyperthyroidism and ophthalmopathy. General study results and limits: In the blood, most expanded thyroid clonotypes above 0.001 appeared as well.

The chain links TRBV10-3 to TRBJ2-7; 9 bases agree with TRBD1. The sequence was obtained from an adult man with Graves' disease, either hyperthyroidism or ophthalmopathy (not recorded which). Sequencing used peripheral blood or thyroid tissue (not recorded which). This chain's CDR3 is CASRATGGKHYEQYF. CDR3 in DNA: TGTGCCAGCAGGGCAACAGGGGGCAAACACTACGAGCAGTACTTC.